Included here is one T cell receptor (beta chain) sequence, with context. This entry comes from a study of intratumoral heterogeneity in liver cancer. This CDR3 comprises 11 residues. CDR1 is SQVTM, CDR2 ANQGSEA, per germline. V was shortened by 6 bases and J by 7 bases, with 10 bases between the two germline ends. The table came from immunoSEQ multiplex PCR; TCRdb's copy has only in-frame clones and leaves some out. The sample includes 21,000 or so clones, about two thirds of them seen just once. The chain combines TRBV29-1 with TRBJ2-1, with D unresolved. The sequence came from a woman aged 70 to 79 with hepatocellular carcinoma. The material sequenced was tumor-adjacent normal tissue, taken before any cancer treatment. The CDR3 DNA follows: TGCAGCGTCAGGACGGCAAATGAGCAGTTCTTC. This encodes CSVRTANEQFF.